This T cell receptor (beta chain) comes out of a study of T cells in women clearing cervical HPV infection. In the study overall: Women with histologically confirmed HPV16-related CIN3 or worse, 2 with invasive cancer, served as cases. Case blood drawn at lesion detection; control blood after infection cleared.

As concerns this clone: The antigen remains undetermined. The observed sequence ends 3 residues before the CDR3 terminus, with the missing tail filled in from the germline J gene.

Sequencing was performed with immunoSEQ multiplex PCR; in TCRdb, only in-frame clones are kept and a portion is missing. The listing records 25,000 to 30,000 clones. Broader study findings: TRBV6-7 abundance was lower in cases than controls (0.11% versus 0.16%). CIN3+ cases had significantly higher TCR richness than controls; evenness did not differ.

From germline, CDR1 is SGHDT and CDR2 YYEEEE. CDR3 size: 11 residues. Source material: blood buffy coat. The rearrangement joins TRBV5-6 to TRBJ2-2, with a tentative D call TRBD1 (6 bases). The sequence was collected from a woman aged 18 to 75 with a cervical HPV16 infection that either progressed to CIN3+ or cleared (not recorded which). CDR3 loop: CASSQQGPLFF. The sequenced part of the CDR3 DNA is TGTGCCAGCAGCCAACAGGGACCG.